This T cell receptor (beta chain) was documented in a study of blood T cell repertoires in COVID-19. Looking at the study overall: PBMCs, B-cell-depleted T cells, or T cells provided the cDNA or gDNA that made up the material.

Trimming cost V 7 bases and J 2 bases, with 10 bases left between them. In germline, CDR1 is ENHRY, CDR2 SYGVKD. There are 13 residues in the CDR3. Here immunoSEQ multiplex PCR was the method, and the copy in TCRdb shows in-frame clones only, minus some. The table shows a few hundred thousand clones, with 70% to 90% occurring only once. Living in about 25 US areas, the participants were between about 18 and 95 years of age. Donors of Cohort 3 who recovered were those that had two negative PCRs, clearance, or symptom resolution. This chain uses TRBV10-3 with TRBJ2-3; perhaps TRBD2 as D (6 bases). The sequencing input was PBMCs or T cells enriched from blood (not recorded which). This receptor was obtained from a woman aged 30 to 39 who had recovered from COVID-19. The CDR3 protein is CAIMAGHTDTQYF. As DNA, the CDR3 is TGTGCCATCATGGCGGGGCACACAGATACGCAGTATTTT.